This T cell receptor (beta chain) is from a study of identical twins. This clonotype was found many times. This CDR3 is 15 amino acids long. The germline V and J ends were trimmed by 0 bases and 2 bases, with 12 bases remaining between them. CDR1 and CDR2 (germline): DFQATT, SNEGSKA (reference sequence). TCRdb reanalysed the 5' RACE reads using MiXCR and keeps one entry per CDR3 protein. The table records about 730,000 distinct CDR3 sequences, 21% of them present only once. The sample also formed part of further work on T cells expressing NK-cell markers.

This chain links TRBV20-1 with TRBJ2-3, with D hard to call. The TCR sequence derives from a woman in her late teens or twenties in good health. The sample consisted of PBMCs. CDR3 in amino acids: CSARDARTPTDTQYF. The DNA for the CDR3 is TGCAGTGCTAGAGACGCTCGGACCCCCACAGATACGCAGTATTTT.